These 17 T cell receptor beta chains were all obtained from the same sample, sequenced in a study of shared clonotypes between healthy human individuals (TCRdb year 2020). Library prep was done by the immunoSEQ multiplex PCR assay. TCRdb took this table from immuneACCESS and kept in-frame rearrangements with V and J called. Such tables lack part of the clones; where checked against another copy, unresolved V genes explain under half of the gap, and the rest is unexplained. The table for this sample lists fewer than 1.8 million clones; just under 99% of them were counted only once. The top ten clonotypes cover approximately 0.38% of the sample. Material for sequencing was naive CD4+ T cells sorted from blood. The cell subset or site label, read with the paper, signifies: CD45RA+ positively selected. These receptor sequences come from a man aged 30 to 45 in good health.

The CDR3 nucleotides read TGTGCCAGCAGTTACGGGACTAGGGGGAATGAGCAGTTCTTC. It codes for CASSYGTRGNEQFF. The V gene is TRBV6-6, the J gene TRBJ2-1; TRBD2 matches 8 bases. This CDR3 region has 14 residues. The germline CDR1 and CDR2 sequences are MNHNY and SVGAGI (reference sequence). After removal of 2 bases from V and 7 bases from J, the junction contained 4 bases not matched to a gene.

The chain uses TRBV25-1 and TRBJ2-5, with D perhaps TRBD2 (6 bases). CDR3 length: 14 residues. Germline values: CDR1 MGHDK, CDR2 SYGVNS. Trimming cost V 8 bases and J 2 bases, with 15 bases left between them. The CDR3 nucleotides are TGTGCCAGCGGAGCGCGTCGGGGGCAAGAGACCCAGTACTTC. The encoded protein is CASGARRGQETQYF.

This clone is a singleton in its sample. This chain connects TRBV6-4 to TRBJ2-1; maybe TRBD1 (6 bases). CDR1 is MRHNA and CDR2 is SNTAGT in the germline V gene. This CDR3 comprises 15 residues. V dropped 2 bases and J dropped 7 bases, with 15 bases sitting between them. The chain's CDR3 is CASSDLVQGSNEQFF. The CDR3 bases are TGTGCCAGCAGTGACCTTGTACAGGGCTCGAATGAGCAGTTCTTC.

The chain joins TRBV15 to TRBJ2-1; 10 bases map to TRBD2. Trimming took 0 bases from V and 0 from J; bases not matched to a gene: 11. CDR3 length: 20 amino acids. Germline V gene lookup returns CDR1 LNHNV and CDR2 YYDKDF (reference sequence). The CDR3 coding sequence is TGTGCCACCAGCAGAGATTATGAGCGGGAGGGGTCCTCCTCCTACAATGAGCAGTTCTTC. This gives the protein CATSRDYEREGSSSYNEQFF.

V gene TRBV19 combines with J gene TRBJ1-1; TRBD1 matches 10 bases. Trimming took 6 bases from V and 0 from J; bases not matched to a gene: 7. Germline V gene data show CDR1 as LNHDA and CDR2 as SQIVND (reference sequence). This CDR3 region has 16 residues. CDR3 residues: CASRTGTGDMNTEAFF. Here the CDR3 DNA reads TGTGCCAGTAGAACAGGGACAGGGGACATGAACACTGAAGCTTTCTTT.

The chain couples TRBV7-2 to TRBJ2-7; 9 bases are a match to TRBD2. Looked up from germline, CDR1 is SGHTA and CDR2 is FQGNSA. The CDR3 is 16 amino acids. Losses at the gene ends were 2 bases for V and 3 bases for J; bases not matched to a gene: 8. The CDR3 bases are TGTGCCAGCAGCTTAAAGTTTCTAGCGGGATACTACGAGCAGTACTTC. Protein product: CASSLKFLAGYYEQYF.

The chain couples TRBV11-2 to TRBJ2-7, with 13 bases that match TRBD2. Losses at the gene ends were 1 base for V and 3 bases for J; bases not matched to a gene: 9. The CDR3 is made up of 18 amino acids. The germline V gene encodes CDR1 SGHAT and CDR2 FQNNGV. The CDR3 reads CASSLVRTSGSFVYEQYF. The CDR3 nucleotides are TGTGCCAGCAGCTTAGTCCGGACTAGCGGGAGCTTCGTCTACGAGCAGTACTTC.

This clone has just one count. DNA of the CDR3: TGCGCCAGCAGGTTAGGACTAGCGGGAGGGACAGATACGCAGTATTTT. It is translated as CASRLGLAGGTDTQYF. This chain links TRBV5-1 with TRBJ2-3, with 15 nucleotides matching TRBD2. This CDR3 has 16 amino acids. The V gene's germline CDR1 is SGHRS and CDR2 YFSETQ. With V trimmed by 5 bases and J by 3 bases, 4 bases remained unmatched.

CDR3 region: CSVRAGDNEQFF. DNA of the CDR3: TGCAGCGTTAGGGCAGGGGACAATGAGCAGTTCTTC. The chain links TRBV29-1 to TRBJ2-1; a possible D gene is TRBD1 (6 bases). Trimming took 5 bases from V and 5 from J, leaving 10 bases between them. The CDR3 extends over 12 amino acids. Germline CDR1 reads SQVTM; CDR2 reads ANQGSEA.

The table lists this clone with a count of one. The DNA for the CDR3 is TGTGCCAGCAGCTATGGCCAGGGGAGAACCTACAATGAGCAGTTCTTC. This codes for CASSYGQGRTYNEQFF. This chain joins TRBV7-2 and TRBJ2-1, with D possibly matching TRBD1 (6 bases). Trimming stripped 4 bases from V and 2 bases from J, with 15 bases between. The length of the CDR3 is 16 residues. From germline, CDR1 is SGHTA and CDR2 FQGNSA.

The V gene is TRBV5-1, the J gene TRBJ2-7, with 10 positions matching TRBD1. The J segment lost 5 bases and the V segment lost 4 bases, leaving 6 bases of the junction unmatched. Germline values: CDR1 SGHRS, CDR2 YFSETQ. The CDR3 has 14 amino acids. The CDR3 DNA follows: TGCGCCAGCAGCGCGACAGGGGGCCGTAACGAGCAGTACTTC. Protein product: CASSATGGRNEQYF.

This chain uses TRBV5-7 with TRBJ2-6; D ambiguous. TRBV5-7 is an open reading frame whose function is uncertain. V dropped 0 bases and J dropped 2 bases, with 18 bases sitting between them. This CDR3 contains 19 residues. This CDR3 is CASSLVFDPDAPGANVLTF. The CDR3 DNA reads TGTGCCAGCAGCTTGGTTTTTGATCCGGACGCCCCTGGGGCCAACGTCCTGACTTTC.

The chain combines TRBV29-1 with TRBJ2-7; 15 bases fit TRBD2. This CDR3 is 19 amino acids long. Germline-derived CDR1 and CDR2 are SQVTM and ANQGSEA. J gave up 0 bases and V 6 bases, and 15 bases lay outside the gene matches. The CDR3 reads CSVEGLTGLAGGSSYEQYF. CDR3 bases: TGCAGCGTCGAGGGCCTGACGGGACTAGCGGGAGGAAGCTCCTACGAGCAGTACTTC.

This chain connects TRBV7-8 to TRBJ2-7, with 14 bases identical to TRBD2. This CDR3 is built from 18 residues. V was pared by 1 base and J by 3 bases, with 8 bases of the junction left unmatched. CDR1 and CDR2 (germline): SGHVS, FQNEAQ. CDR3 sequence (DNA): TGTGCCAGCAGCTTAGAAGGGGGGGGACTAGCGGGAGTCTACGAGCAGTACTTC. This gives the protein CASSLEGGGLAGVYEQYF.

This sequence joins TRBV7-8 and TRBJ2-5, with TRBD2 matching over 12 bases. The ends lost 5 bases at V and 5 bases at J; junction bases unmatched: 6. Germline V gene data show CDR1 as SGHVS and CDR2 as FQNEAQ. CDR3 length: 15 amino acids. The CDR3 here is CASSPLAGGIETQYF. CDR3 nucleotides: TGTGCCAGCAGCCCGCTAGCGGGAGGGATTGAGACCCAGTACTTC.

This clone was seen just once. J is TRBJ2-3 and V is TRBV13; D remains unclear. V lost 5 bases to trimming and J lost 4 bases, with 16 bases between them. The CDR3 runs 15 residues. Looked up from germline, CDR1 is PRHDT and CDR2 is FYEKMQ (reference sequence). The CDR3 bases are TGTGCCAGCAGCCAGACCCGGATCGACGCAGATACGCAGTATTTT. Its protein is CASSQTRIDADTQYF. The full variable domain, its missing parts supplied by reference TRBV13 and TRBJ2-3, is AAGVIQSPRHLIKEKRETATLKCYPIPRHDTVYWYQQGPGQDPQFLISFYEKMQSDKGSIPDRFSAQQFSDYHSELNMSSLELGDSALYFCASSQTRIDADTQYFGPGTRLTVL.

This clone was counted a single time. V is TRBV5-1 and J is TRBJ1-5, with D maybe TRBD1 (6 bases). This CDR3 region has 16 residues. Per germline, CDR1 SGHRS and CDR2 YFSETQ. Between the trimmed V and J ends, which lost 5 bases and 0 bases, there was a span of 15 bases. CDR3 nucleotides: TGCGCCAGCAGTCGGGATCCAGGGGATAGCAATCAGCCCCAGCATTTT. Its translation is CASSRDPGDSNQPQHF.